A single sample gave rise to the 20 T cell receptor beta chains below, sequenced in a study of regulatory T cells in long-lasting Graves disease. Time point noted: persistent/refractory GD, antithyroid drugs over 5 years with positive TRAb. The TCR library was prepared using RNA isolated from PBMCs. Combining iRepertoire HTBI primers with Arm-PCR of CDR3 regions, the authors built TCR beta libraries. TCRdb re-derived calls from the multiplex PCR reads in MiXCR, one entry per CDR3 protein. The table records fewer than 400,000 distinct CDR3 sequences, less than 20% of them present only once. Specimen: peripheral blood mononuclear cells (PBMCs), collected when the disease was refractory, from a patient treated with antithyroid drugs. All receptors derive from a female donor with Graves disease.

This clonotype has more than one count but fewer than ten. The CDR3 DNA reads as TGTGCCAGCAGCTTACGCGGGGGGCCGGACTATGGCTACACCTTC. Protein: CASSLRGGPDYGYTF. This chain uses TRBV5-5 with TRBJ1-2; possible D gene TRBD1, 6 bases. From germline, CDR1 is SGHKS and CDR2 YYEKEE (reference sequence). V dropped 2 bases and J dropped 3 bases, with 14 bases sitting between them. This CDR3 is built from 15 residues.

The sample holds one count of this clonotype. A single base separates this from a much larger clone, so it may be a read error. This chain links TRBV27 with TRBJ1-5, with D perhaps matching TRBD1 (5 bases). With 7 bases removed from V and 4 bases from J, the gap between germline ends came to 14 bases. The CDR3 runs to 14 residues. Germline loops: CDR1 MNHEY, CDR2 SMNVEV (reference sequence). The CDR3 coding sequence is TGTGCCAGCAATTCAGGGAGAGGGAATCAGCCCCAGCATTTT. Translation: CASNSGRGNQPQHF.

Concerning this clonotype itself: Given a much more abundant clone one base away, this may be a read error. The rearrangement uses TRBV20-1 and TRBJ2-7; either TRBD1 or TRBD2 may fit D (6 bases each). Per the germline V gene, CDR1 is DFQATT and CDR2 is SNEGSKA (reference sequence). The CDR3 has 13 amino acids. CDR3: CVGAAGKGREQYF. The DNA of the CDR3 is TGCGTGGGGGCTGCGGGAAAAGGGCGGGAGCAGTACTTC.

This chain links TRBV20-1 with TRBJ2-4; D ambiguous. The V and J ends lost 6 bases and 7 bases respectively, with 19 bases between them. The CDR3 has 14 residues. The germline V gene encodes CDR1 DFQATT and CDR2 SNEGSKA (reference sequence). The CDR3 here is CSAPPGGPPNIQYF. The CDR3, as DNA: TGCAGTGCCCCCCCTGGTGGTCCGCCGAACATTCAGTACTTC.

In this sample, this clonotype turned up many times. This chain joins TRBV24-1 and TRBJ1-5, with D uncertain. The germline gives CDR1 KGHDR, CDR2 SFDVKD. The V end was cut by 5 bases, the J end by 5 bases, with 9 bases between. The CDR3 consists of 13 residues. CDR3 residues: CATSGGSYQPQHF. In DNA, the CDR3 is TGTGCCACCAGTGGTGGCAGTTATCAGCCCCAGCATTTT.

This clonotype showed up just a few times. The rearrangement joins TRBV6-2 or TRBV6-3 to TRBJ1-5, with D unresolved. There are 13 residues in the CDR3. Per germline, CDR1 MNHEY and CDR2 SVGEGT. The germline V and J ends were trimmed by 2 bases and 6 bases, with 8 bases remaining between them. The CDR3 region has the DNA TGTGCCAGCAGTTACGGCTCGCGTCAGCCCCAGCATTTT. Residues: CASSYGSRQPQHF.

This clonotype appeared once. This rearrangement joins TRBV9 to TRBJ2-7; D not resolved. The CDR3 contains 16 residues. CDR1 and CDR2 from the germline V gene are SGDLS and YYNGEE. Trimming shortened V by 1 base and J by 5 bases, and 19 bases separated the two germline ends. The CDR3 is CASSVTYRTLGDEQYF. The CDR3, as DNA: TGTGCCAGCAGCGTAACATACCGGACCCTTGGCGACGAGCAGTACTTC.

The chain uses TRBV5-1 and TRBJ1-1; weak D call: TRBD1 (6 bases). The CDR3 loop spans 13 amino acids. With 1 base removed from V and 12 bases from J, the gap between germline ends came to 16 bases. Germline CDR1 is SGHRS and CDR2 is YFSETQ. In DNA form, the CDR3 reads TGCGCCAGCAGCTTGAGTCCGGGGGCGCGAACTTTCTTT. It yields the protein CASSLSPGARTFF.

This clonotype was seen just once. The chain links TRBV27 to TRBJ2-5; D possibly corresponds to TRBD1 (6 bases). CDR1 MNHEY and CDR2 SMNVEV come from the germline V gene (reference sequence). Trimming stripped 4 bases from V and 4 bases from J, with 13 bases between. The CDR3 loop spans 14 amino acids. The CDR3 protein is CASSWDLGAETQYF. DNA of the CDR3: TGTGCCAGCAGTTGGGACCTGGGGGCAGAGACCCAGTACTTC.

This clonotype was picked up a small number of times. The genes are TRBV3-1 and TRBJ2-7, with D hard to call. The CDR3 sequence is 15 residues long. In germline, CDR1 is LGHDT, CDR2 YNNKEL (reference sequence). V lost 0 bases to trimming and J lost 2 bases, with 11 bases between them. CDR3 sequence: CASSQDYRETYEQYF. Written as DNA, the CDR3 is TGTGCCAGCAGCCAAGATTATAGGGAAACCTACGAGCAGTACTTC.

This clonotype has at least ten counts. The chain uses TRBV30 and TRBJ1-1; 10 bases align to TRBD1. V lost 0 bases and J lost 0; bases outside the gene matches: 4. This CDR3 has 16 residues. CDR1 is GTSNPN and CDR2 is SVGIG in the germline V gene (reference sequence). CDR3 residues: CAWSVRDRGLNTEAFF. The CDR3 DNA follows: TGTGCCTGGAGTGTACGGGACAGGGGCCTGAACACTGAAGCTTTCTTT.

At least ten counts were recorded for this clonotype. The chain carries TRBV7-9 and TRBJ1-6, with 8 nucleotides matching TRBD1. CDR3 length equals 14 residues. With 5 bases clipped from V and 7 bases from J, the junction kept 4 bases outside the gene matches. Germline loops: CDR1 SEHNR, CDR2 FQNEAQ (reference sequence). CDR3 DNA sequence: TGTGCCAGCAGCACGAGACAGGGGAATTCACCCCTCCACTTT. Protein sequence: CASSTRQGNSPLHF.

This clonotype was seen a few times. The chain carries TRBV29-1 and TRBJ2-7; 7 bases are shared with TRBD1. This CDR3 contains 13 residues. Unmatched junction bases numbered 7, after V lost 4 bases and J lost 4 bases. Germline V gene sequence: CDR1 SQVTM, CDR2 ANQGSEA. The CDR3 sequence: CSVVGTDGYEQYF. In nucleotides, the CDR3 is TGCAGCGTTGTGGGGACAGATGGATACGAGCAGTACTTC.

This chain uses TRBV20-1 with TRBJ1-5; 7 bases align to TRBD1. CDR1 and CDR2 (germline): DFQATT, SNEGSKA (reference sequence). With V trimmed by 3 bases and J by 5 bases, 10 bases remained unmatched. This CDR3 is 15 amino acids long. CDR3 residues: CSASPGQAWDQPQHF. The CDR3 DNA reads TGCAGTGCTAGCCCCGGACAGGCCTGGGATCAGCCCCAGCATTTT.

The chain carries TRBV30 and TRBJ2-7; no clear D gene. The CDR3 totals 14 residues. V lost 3 bases to trimming and J lost 0 bases, with 12 bases between them. Per germline, CDR1 GTSNPN and CDR2 SVGIG (reference sequence). CDR3 in amino acids: CAWRERSGSYEQYF. As DNA, the CDR3 is TGTGCCTGGAGGGAAAGGTCGGGCTCCTACGAGCAGTACTTC.

This clonotype has just a few counts. V is TRBV6-1 and J is TRBJ1-2, with D tentatively TRBD1 (6 bases). CDR1 MNHNS and CDR2 SASEGT come from the germline V gene. CDR3 length equals 15 residues. The V gene lost 7 bases and the J gene lost 3 bases, with 18 bases spanning the gap. CDR3 in DNA: TGTGCCAGCATCACAGGGAGTTGGCCTTACTATGGCTACACCTTC. This encodes CASITGSWPYYGYTF.

V gene TRBV19 combines with J gene TRBJ1-2; D unresolved. Trimming left V 1 base short and J 5 bases short, with 14 bases between. CDR1 and CDR2 from the germline V gene are LNHDA and SQIVND (reference sequence). The length of the CDR3 is 15 residues. The CDR3 DNA reads TGTGCCAGTAGTATAGGGGAAATCCGGGGATATGGCTACACCTTC. This translates into CASSIGEIRGYGYTF.

This clonotype was seen ten or more times. The genes are TRBV20-1 and TRBJ2-4, with TRBD1 as a possible D gene (6 bases). V lost 6 bases and J 7 bases, leaving 19 bases between the germline ends. The germline V gene has CDR1 DFQATT and CDR2 SNEGSKA (reference sequence). This CDR3 contains 14 residues. In DNA, the CDR3 is TGCAGTGCGAGGGAGTGGACAGCCGGGAACATTCAGTACTTC. This gives the protein CSAREWTAGNIQYF.

This clonotype was counted many times. CDR3 nucleotide sequence: TGCAGCGTAAACCTCCTCATGAACACTGAAGCTTTCTTT. This sequence encodes CSVNLLMNTEAFF. This rearrangement joins TRBV29-1 to TRBJ1-1; no clear D gene. The length of the CDR3 is 13 residues. V was shortened by 6 bases and J by 0 bases, with 11 bases between the two germline ends. Per germline, CDR1 SQVTM and CDR2 ANQGSEA.

Ten or more counts support this clonotype. The J gene is TRBJ2-5, the V gene TRBV3-1; no reliable D call. With 6 bases removed from V and 2 bases from J, the gap between germline ends came to 13 bases. CDR3 length equals 14 residues. Germline V gives CDR1 LGHDT, CDR2 YNNKEL (reference sequence). The DNA for the CDR3 is TGTGCCAGCAGTAGGATCGGCATACAAGAGACCCAGTACTTC. It specifies CASSRIGIQETQYF.